Only a few counts were recorded for the clone carrying this TCR beta chain. The treatment denotes: 15 to 20 received Ad26.COV2.S at low or high dose, single or two shots; 5 received placebo; per-sample allocation not given. On day 63 after the first injection, vaccine and placebo recipients gave samples. Germline-derived CDR1 and CDR2 are MNHEY and SVGAGI. This CDR3 is built from 13 residues. V was cut by 5 bases and J by 8 bases, with 13 bases left in between. This sample is part of a study of Ad26.COV2.S vaccination and SARS-CoV-2 variants. Assay used: immunoSEQ multiplex PCR; TCRdb lists only in-frame clones, some missing. The sample has 300,000 to 400,000 clones, roughly 84% seen once.

The chain uses TRBV6-5 and TRBJ1-5, with a possible D match to TRBD1 (5 bases). This receptor was identified in a person aged 18-65 years who received the Ad26.COV2.S COVID-19 vaccine or a placebo. The material was peripheral blood, obtained in a trial of Ad26.COV2.S vaccine versus placebo. CDR3 protein: CASSRWRGEPQHF. The DNA of the CDR3 is TGTGCCAGCAGTCGGTGGAGAGGGGAGCCCCAGCATTTT.